This T cell receptor (beta chain) was captured by sequencing in a study of cytomegalovirus exposure and HLA in healthy donors (dated by TCRdb to about 2017). With regard to the full study: According to an earlier analysis of a few hundred of the donors, some 180 million T cells yielded roughly 100 million unique TCR beta sequences and about 300 Gb of sequence data. Roughly 300 gigabases of sequencing data and tens of millions of unique TCR sequences were included in an early release covering 550 to 650 HLA-typed donors. Of the roughly 410 genotyped donors, 75% to 85% were placed in the genetic ancestry cluster associated with self-reported Caucasian donors. The study aimed to test whether cataloging public T cell receptors could reveal signatures of past pathogen exposure. The study profiled the T cell repertoires of hundreds of subjects by immunosequencing and related them to cytomegalovirus serostatus. Along with the approximately 700-subject first cohort, a separate validation cohort of over a hundred different subjects was used. The study combined high-throughput TCR immunosequencing, statistical association of individual TCRs with disease status, and machine learning to predict cytomegalovirus infection status. A later analysis re-examined previously published TCR beta repertoires from just over 650 donors and added high-resolution HLA genotyping to investigate patterns of TCR occurrence. Rather than using new phenotypic data, the later analysis identified candidate immune exposures from TCR beta sequences and from how often those sequences occurred across donors. In an earlier analysis of roughly 580 of the donors, high-throughput TCR beta sequencing was used to judge whether each TCR beta V gene segment behaved as functional or pseudogenic. Donor age, sex, ethnicity and CMV serostatus were compiled together with the repertoire data. Genome-wide SNP genotypes for about three fifths of the roughly 670 donors were used in a later genetic analysis, which treated that subset as a discovery cohort. Every discovery cohort repertoire had been produced on one sequencing platform. HLA typing included class I and class II loci at four-digit resolution. The number of typed donors differed by locus: about 620-640 for A, B, C, DRB1 and DQB1; 500 to 550 for DQA1; some 610 for DPA1; and about 450 for DPB1. Four to six DR-DQ haplotypes were handled as single units for association and clustering, since linkage in the cohort was strong. On average, 235,054 unique TCR beta nucleotide sequences were sequenced per donor among some 430 genotyped donors of the cohort, with 15% to 20% of those sequences being non-productive. Findings and caveats that apply to the study as a whole: Strong co-occurrence of HLA alleles, especially DR and DQ, made assigning TCR associations to individual alleles difficult. A later analysis found that HLA-associated TCR beta chains were more clonally expanded and had lower generation probabilities than equally common non-associated chains. In vitro tests confirmed that a few of the cytomegalovirus-associated TCR beta chains recognize cytomegalovirus antigens. According to a later analysis, parvovirus B19, influenza, CMV and Epstein-Barr virus appeared linked to several top co-occurrence clusters. A total of 150 to 200 TCR beta chains were listed by the study as associated with cytomegalovirus. At a false discovery rate of 0.05, a later analysis linked about 17,000 TCR beta sequences to specific HLA alleles. Only TCR beta chains were sequenced in this cohort, and the absence of alpha or paired-chain data limited detectable features. Correlated functional status among segregating V segments might be attributable to linkage disequilibrium, but an unknown experimental factor could not be ruled out. Because some donors lacked HLA typing at each locus, the association tests relied only on the typed subset. V-gene and J-gene trimming of TCR beta chains was associated with a missense DCLRE1C variant in a later genetic analysis, and the association was replicated in an independent cohort. In a later genetic analysis, fewer N-insertions in productive TCRs were reported among donors in an Asian-associated ancestry cluster than the roughly 700-donor mean. Sequencing depth was assumed to be roughly uniform across donors in the presence/absence analyses, though that assumption may not hold. Because counts were too low, around 18 rarely observed V segments, including chromosome 9 orphons, were left out of the earlier analysis of roughly 600 of the donors. For the cohort, immune exposure information was limited to CMV serostatus. Most TCR sequences were observed very rarely across donors, whereas some public TCRs were present in many individuals. A group of highly shared sequence variants was considered likely to be a technical artifact of the sequencing pipeline. The authors suggested that the approach could potentially be extended to other disease states and immunological phenotypes. In a later analysis, most CMV-associated TCR beta chains were found to appear HLA-restricted, with HLA associations seemingly driven largely by CMV exposure. The classifier was reported to diagnose cytomegalovirus status with high specificity and sensitivity in both the original cohort and the validation cohort. A further reported finding was that TCR beta sequences accurately predicted the HLA-A and HLA-B alleles for most subjects in the first cohort. A later analysis found that TCR association rates varied across HLA loci, with DRB1 alleles showing the most associated TCRs and HLA-C alleles the fewest. In an earlier analysis of fewer than 700 of the donors, most TCR beta V segments appeared in productive rearrangements about 87% or about 30% of the time, broadly matching IMGT annotations. Some IMGT-functional V segments, including TRBV6-2 and TRBV6-3, could not be distinguished by the 87-base-pair reads and were therefore excluded.

Of note for this clone: This receptor's antigen is unknown. It has no much larger one-base neighbor in the sample; base qualities were not kept.

Inclusive of the bounding cysteine and phenylalanine, the CDR3 is 14 residues long. Only CDR3 DNA remains: 42 bases, in frame from the first base. Ends trimmed: V by 0 bases, J by 10 bases; bases unmatched to a gene: 6. The CDR1 and CDR2 encoded by the germline V gene are MNHEY and SVGAGI. Receptors were amplified or captured by the immunoSEQ multiplex PCR assay. For the multiplex PCR, a mixture combining 60 forward primers for TCR Vbeta segments and 13 reverse primers for TCR Jbeta segments was used. Amplification of the CDR3 region of rearranged TCR beta genes was performed with a multiplex PCR assay on genomic DNA. On the Illumina HiSeq System, the amplified TCR beta libraries were sequenced as 87-base-pair reads. The source study handled its data this way. Across the roughly 600 repertoires, a later analysis counted tens of millions of unique TCR beta chains, about 10 million of which were shared by at least two donors. Raw reads were error-corrected and collapsed into unique sequences by a nearest-neighbor algorithm in which closely related sequences were merged to remove PCR and sequencing errors. V, D and J gene segments were assigned by aligning CDR3 sequences to IMGT reference sequences. For a sequence to be retained, at least a six-nucleotide match to both a V gene segment and a J gene segment was required. A rearrangement counted as productive if the CDR3 had no stop codons and remained in frame with V and J, and every other rearrangement counted as non-productive. CDR3 was defined according to IMGT convention as the region running from the second conserved V-encoded cysteine to the conserved J-encoded phenylalanine. In an earlier analysis of more than 550 of the donors, sequences lacking an unambiguous match to a single V gene segment were excluded. In an earlier analysis of a few hundred of the donors, V segments were called functional above 56.7% productive rearrangements and were called segregating when the between-donor standard deviation exceeded 5%. A statistical classification framework was built to diagnose cytomegalovirus status from the catalog of TCR beta chain sequences. V and J gene assignment, in a later analysis, came from comparing TCR nucleotide sequences with IMGT/GENE-DB human TR gene sequences. Using the TCRdist pipeline, a later analysis assigned CDR3 sequences along with most-parsimonious VDJ recombination scenarios. In a later analysis, each TCR beta chain was defined by its CDR3 amino acid sequence together with its V-gene family, and reads lacking a unique V-gene family were excluded. A later analysis removed roughly 590 highly shared, low-generation-probability nucleotide sequences to deal with suspected cross-contamination and a sequencing artifact. For each public chain, a later analysis derived a clonal expansion index from normalized ranks of inferred template counts within each repertoire. Generation probabilities in a later analysis came from a VDJ recombination model fitted to out-of-frame rearrangements, and those results were checked against IGoR. A later analysis scored TCR-TCR, TCR-HLA and TCR-CMV co-occurrence with hypergeometric tests, applying a repertoire-size bias correction to TCR pairs. In a later analysis, false discovery rates were estimated by permuting HLA or CMV assignments 20 times. A later analysis grouped co-occurring TCRs with DBSCAN, adding TCRdist sequence similarity when clustering within HLA-allele-positive subsets. Co-occurrence clustering excluded repertoires with fewer than 30,000 or more than 120,000 public chains, plus five with anomalous nucleotide sharing. In its TCRdb copy, this immuneACCESS table keeps in-frame sequences only and misses some clones. Where compared with another copy, unresolved V genes explain less than half of these, and the others have no known cause. V, J and clone size reflect that table, while D and trimming were determined from the DNA. A total of 110,000 to 150,000 clones appear in this sample, roughly 10% of them only once. The ten largest clonotypes hold 1.5% to 2% of the sample.

The cohort was made up of hundreds of healthy bone marrow donors. Cohort members were all nominally healthy when sampled, although unrecorded immune exposures were likely present. The donor tested CMV seronegative and was one of the 352 seronegative cohort members. Each donor provided a peripheral blood sample, and peripheral blood mononuclear cells were used for TCR beta sequencing. Genomic DNA was extracted from the blood cell samples with the Qiagen DNeasy Blood Extraction Kit. The sequencing sample was made of PBMCs. The chain links TRBV6-5 with TRBJ1-5; 7 nucleotides in the junction match TRBD1. The TCR sequence derives from a male donor in good health and CMV-seronegative. At the DNA level, the sequence is TGTGCCAGCAGTTACTCAGGCAGGGGGGCCCCCCAGCATTTT. Its product reads: CASSYSGRGAPQHF.